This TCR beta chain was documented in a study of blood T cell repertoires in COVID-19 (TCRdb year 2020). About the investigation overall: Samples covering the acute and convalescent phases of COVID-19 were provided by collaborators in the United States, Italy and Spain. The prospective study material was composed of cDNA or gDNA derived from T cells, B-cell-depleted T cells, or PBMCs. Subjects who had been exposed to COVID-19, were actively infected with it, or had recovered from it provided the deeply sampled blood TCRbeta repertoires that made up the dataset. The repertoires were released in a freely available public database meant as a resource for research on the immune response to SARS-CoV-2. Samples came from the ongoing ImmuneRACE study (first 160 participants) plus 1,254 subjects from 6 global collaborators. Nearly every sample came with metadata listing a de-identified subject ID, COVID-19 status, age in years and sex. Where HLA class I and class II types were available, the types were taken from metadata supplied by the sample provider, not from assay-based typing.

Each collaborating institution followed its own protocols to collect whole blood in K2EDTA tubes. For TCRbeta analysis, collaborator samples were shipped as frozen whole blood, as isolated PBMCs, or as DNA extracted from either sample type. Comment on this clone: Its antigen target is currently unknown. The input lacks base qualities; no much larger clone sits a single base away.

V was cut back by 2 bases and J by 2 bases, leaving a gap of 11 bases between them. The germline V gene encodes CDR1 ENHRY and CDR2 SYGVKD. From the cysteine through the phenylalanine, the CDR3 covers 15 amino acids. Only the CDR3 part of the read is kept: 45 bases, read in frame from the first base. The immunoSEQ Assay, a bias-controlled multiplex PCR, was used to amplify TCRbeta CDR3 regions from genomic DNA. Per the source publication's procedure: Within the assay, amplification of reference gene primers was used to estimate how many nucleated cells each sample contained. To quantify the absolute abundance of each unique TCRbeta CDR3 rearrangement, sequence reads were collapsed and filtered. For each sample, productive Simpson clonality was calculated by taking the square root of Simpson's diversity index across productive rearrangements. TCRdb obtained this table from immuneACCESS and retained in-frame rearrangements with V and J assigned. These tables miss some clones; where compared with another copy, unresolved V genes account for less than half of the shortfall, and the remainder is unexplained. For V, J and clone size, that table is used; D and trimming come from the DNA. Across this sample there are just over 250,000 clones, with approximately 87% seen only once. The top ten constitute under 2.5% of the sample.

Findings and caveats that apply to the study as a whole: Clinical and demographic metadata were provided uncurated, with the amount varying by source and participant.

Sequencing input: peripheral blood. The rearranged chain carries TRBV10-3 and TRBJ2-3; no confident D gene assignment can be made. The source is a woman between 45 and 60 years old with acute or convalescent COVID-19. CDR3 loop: CAISEVHLHTDTQYF. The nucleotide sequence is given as TGTGCCATCAGTGAGGTACACCTGCACACAGATACGCAGTATTTT.